This T cell receptor (beta chain) was captured in a study of shared clonotypes between healthy human individuals (dated by TCRdb to the early 2020s). About the full investigation: The cohort included a few men and a couple of women between 18 and 49 years of age. For each donor, CD4 naive and CD4 memory were each run on three plates, CD8 naive on two plates, and CD8 memory on one plate. To estimate repertoire size and how much clonotype sharing occurs between individuals, the study deeply sequenced the blood TCR repertoires of 5 or 6 healthy adults. Different laboratories and diverse techniques were used to prepare libraries and sequence TCR repertoires, to increase sequencing depth and limit assay-specific biases. Per donor, leukapheresis produced somewhere between about 0.9 and 9.5 billion PBMCs. On the study overall, not on this receptor specifically: The small number of donors limited the genetic and exposure-history diversity represented. Compared with non-shared clonotypes, the clonotypes found in all four sorted-subset donors had higher generation probabilities. Sampling was limited to blood, and TCR repertoires in tissue likely differ from TCR repertoires in blood. Across a handful of donors, roughly 5% of naive CD4, over 3% of naive CD8, under 2.5% of memory CD4, and 0.4% of memory CD8 clonotypes were shared. Even with the large sequencing depth, rarefaction of the sorted-subset datasets indicated that sequencing was incomplete. Pairwise subsampling indicated that sequencing depth was expected to affect the degree of clonotype sharing among donors. Naive subsets generally had larger estimated clonotype richness than memory subsets.

With regard to this clone: No antigen is known for it. Base quality data are lacking; no much larger clone is found one base away.

CDR1 MNHNS and CDR2 SASEGT were looked up in the germline V gene. The junction shows trimming of 4 bases on V and 3 bases on J, and the gene matches do not reach 1 base of it. Including cysteine and phenylalanine, the CDR3 has 13 amino acids. The only DNA kept is the CDR3, 39 bases in frame from the first base. The donors were healthy, HIV-negative adults who had no recently reported acute infections or vaccinations. All donors were Caucasian adults living in Nashville, Tennessee, USA. CD4+ T cells were enriched by magnetic negative selection; naive cells were then positively selected on CD45RA, and the negative fraction formed the memory subset. After blood collection by leukapheresis, PBMCs were isolated using Ficoll-Histopaque density gradient centrifugation and then cryopreserved in the vapor phase of liquid nitrogen. Analytical flow cytometry was used to check the purity and quantity of every magnetically sorted T cell population. From each sorted fraction, genomic DNA was isolated and quantified by UV absorbance on a Nanodrop 2000c.

Using the deep immunoSEQ assay, multiplex PCR amplified TCR CDR3 regions from genomic DNA. Extracted genomic DNA from each cell subset was distributed evenly across all wells of several immunoSEQ 96-well plates, and each plate was treated as a replicate. Each replicate PCR for sorted subsets received roughly 0.2 ug genomic DNA, equal to 30,000 or so T cell genomes. Purified libraries were measured with a Qubit 3.0 fluorometer, size-checked on a Bioanalyzer 2100, and measured again with the KAPA Library Quantification kit. Every immunoSEQ 96-well plate was sequenced on a separate single-read 150-cycle Illumina NextSeq 550 flow cell. In the paper's pipeline: The immunoSEQ output contained only junctional sequences without quality scores, so filtering could not match that applied to full-length reads. To assign V/J genes and CDR3, sequences were annotated using PyIR, a Python wrapper for IgBLAST v1.9, with IMGT germline references. Reads were removed for weak V/J assignments (E-value above 1e-6), missing CDR3, stop codons, out-of-frame junctions, or ambiguous translated residues. V3J clonotypes were defined as sequences sharing the same inferred V gene, J gene, and CDR3 amino acid sequence. Percentage overlap between repertoires was computed as shared unique clonotypes divided by the size of the smaller repertoire. Richness of each repertoire was evaluated using RTK rarefaction, the Chao1 estimator, and Recon v2.1 estimates of unobserved clonotypes. For all TCRbeta clonotypes obtained by the gDNA method from four donors, generation probabilities were computed with OLGA. This is the immuneACCESS table as TCRdb keeps it, with only in-frame sequences that have V and J called. A part of the clones is gone; compared with another copy, unresolved V genes explain less than half, and the rest is unexplained. V and J calls and clone size are those listed in that table; D and trimming were worked out from the DNA. This sample has just over 2,000,000 clones in its table, and around 95% of those were observed once. About 0.13% of the sample is taken by the ten largest.

This sequence originates from a man younger than 35 in good health. The sequenced material came from naive CD4+ T cells sorted from blood. The sample's cell subset or site label is to be understood as: CD45RA+ positively selected. The rearranged chain carries TRBV6-1 and TRBJ2-3, with 7 middle bases fitting TRBD2. The nucleotide sequence is given as TGTGCCAGCAGTGGGGAGGGTACAGATACGCAGTATTTT. It translates to CASSGEGTDTQYF.